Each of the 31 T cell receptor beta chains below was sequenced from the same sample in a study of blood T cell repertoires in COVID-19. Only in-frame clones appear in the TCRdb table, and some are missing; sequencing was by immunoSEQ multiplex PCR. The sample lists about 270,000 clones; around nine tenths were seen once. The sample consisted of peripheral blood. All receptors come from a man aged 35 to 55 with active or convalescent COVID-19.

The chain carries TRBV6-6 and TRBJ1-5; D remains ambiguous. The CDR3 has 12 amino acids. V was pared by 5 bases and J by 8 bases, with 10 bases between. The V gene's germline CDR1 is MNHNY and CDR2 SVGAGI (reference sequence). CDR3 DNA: TGTGCCAGCAGTCGTGACACGGAGCCCCAGCATTTT. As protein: CASSRDTEPQHF.

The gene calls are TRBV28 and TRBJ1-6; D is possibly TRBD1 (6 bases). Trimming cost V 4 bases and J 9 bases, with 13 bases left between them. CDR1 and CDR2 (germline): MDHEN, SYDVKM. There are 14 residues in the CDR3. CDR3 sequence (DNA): TGTGCCAGCAGTTCAGGGGTGAGGAGTTCACCCCTCCACTTT. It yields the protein CASSSGVRSSPLHF.

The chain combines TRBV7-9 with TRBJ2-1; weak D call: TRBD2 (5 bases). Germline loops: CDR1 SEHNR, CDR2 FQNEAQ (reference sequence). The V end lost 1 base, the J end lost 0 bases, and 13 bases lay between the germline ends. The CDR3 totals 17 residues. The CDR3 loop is CASSLGVRRDSYNEQFF. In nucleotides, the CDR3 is TGTGCCAGCAGCTTAGGGGTTCGCCGGGACTCCTACAATGAGCAGTTCTTC.

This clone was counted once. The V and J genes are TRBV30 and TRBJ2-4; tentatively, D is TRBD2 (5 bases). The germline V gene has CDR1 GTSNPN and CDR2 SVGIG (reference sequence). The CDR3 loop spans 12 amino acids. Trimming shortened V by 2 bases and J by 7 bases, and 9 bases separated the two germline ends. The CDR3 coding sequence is TGTGCCTGGAGTACTAGTGACAACATTCAGTACTTC. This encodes CAWSTSDNIQYF.

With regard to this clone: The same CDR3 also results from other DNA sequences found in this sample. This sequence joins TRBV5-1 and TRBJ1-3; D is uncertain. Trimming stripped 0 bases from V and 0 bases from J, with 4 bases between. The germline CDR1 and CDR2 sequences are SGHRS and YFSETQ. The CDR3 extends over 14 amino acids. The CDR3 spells CASSLASSGNTIYF. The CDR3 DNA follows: TGCGCCAGCAGCTTGGCGAGCTCTGGAAACACCATATATTTT.

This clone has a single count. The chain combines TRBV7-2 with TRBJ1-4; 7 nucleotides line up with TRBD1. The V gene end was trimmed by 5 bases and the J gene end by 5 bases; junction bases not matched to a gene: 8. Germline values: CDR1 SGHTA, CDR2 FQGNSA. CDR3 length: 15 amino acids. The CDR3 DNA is TGTGCCAGCAGCCCGAGGACAGGAGTGAATGAAAAACTGTTTTTT. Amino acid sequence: CASSPRTGVNEKLFF.

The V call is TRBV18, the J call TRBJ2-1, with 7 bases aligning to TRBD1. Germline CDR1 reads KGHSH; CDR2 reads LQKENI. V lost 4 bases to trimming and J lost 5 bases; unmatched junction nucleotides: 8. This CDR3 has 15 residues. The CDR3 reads CASSRQGDRNNEQFF. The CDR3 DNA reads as TGTGCCAGCTCACGACAAGGGGACAGAAACAATGAGCAGTTCTTC.

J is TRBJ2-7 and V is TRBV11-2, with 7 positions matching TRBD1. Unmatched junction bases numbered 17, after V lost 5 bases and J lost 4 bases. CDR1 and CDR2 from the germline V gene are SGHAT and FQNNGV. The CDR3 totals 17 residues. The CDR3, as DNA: TGTGCCAGCAGCCCCGGGACAGTAAACATACCATGGTACGAGCAGTACTTC. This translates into CASSPGTVNIPWYEQYF.

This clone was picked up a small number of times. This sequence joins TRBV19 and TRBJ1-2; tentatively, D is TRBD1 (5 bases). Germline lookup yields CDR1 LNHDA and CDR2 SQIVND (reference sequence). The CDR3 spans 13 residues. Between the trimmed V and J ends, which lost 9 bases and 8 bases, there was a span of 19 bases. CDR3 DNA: TGTGCCAGCCGATCCCAGGGATCCAAGGGCTACACCTTC. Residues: CASRSQGSKGYTF.

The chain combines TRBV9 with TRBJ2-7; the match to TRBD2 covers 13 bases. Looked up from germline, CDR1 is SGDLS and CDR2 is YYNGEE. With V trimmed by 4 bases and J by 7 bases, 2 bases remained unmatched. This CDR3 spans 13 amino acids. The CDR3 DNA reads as TGTGCCAGCAGCCCGGGACTAGCGGGGGAGCAGTACTTC. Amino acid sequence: CASSPGLAGEQYF.

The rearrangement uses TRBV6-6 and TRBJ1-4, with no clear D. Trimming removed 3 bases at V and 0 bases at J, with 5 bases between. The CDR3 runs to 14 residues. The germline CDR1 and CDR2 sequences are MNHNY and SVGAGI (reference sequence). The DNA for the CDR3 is TGTGCCAGCAGTTATCAAACAACTAATGAAAAACTGTTTTTT. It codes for CASSYQTTNEKLFF.

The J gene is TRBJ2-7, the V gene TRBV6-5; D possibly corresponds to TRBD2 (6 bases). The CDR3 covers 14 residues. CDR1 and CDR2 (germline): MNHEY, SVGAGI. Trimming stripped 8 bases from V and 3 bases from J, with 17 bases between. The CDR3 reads CASSGLQGGYEQYF. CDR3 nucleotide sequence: TGTGCCAGCTCGGGTCTCCAGGGAGGCTACGAGCAGTACTTC.

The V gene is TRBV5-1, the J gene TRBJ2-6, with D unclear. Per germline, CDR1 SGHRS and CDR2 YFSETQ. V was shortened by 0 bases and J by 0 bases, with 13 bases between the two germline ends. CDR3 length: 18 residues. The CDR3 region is CASSLVVWPDSGANVLTF. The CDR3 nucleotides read TGCGCCAGCAGCTTGGTCGTATGGCCCGACTCTGGGGCCAACGTCCTGACTTTC. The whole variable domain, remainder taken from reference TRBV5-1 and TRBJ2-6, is KAGVTQTPRYLIKTRGQQVTLSCSPISGHRSVSWYQQTPGQGLQFLFEYFSETQRNKGNFPGRFSGRQFSNSRSEMNVSTLELGDSALYLCASSLVVWPDSGANVLTFGAGSRLTVL.

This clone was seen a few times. This CDR3 is CASSFDQGRNIQYF. The CDR3 DNA sequence: TGTGCCAGCAGTTTCGATCAGGGAAGGAACATTCAGTACTTC. The rearrangement links TRBV28 to TRBJ2-4; a possible D gene is TRBD1 (5 bases). CDR1 and CDR2 (germline): MDHEN, SYDVKM. The CDR3 extends over 14 amino acids. V lost 3 bases, J lost 7 bases, and 13 bases lay in between.

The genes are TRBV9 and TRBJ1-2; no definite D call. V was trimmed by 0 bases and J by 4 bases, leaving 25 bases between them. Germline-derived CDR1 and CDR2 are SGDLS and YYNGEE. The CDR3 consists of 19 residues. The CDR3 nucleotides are TGTGCCAGCAGCGTAGGATCCCCAGGCCCCGAGTCCCGATTCTATGGCTACACCTTC. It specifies CASSVGSPGPESRFYGYTF.

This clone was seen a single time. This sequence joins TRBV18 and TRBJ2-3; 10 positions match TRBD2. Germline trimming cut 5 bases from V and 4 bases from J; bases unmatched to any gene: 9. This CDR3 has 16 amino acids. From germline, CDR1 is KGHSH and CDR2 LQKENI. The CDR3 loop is CASSLESAGGADTQYF. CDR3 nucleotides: TGTGCCAGCTCATTAGAATCAGCGGGAGGGGCAGATACGCAGTATTTT.

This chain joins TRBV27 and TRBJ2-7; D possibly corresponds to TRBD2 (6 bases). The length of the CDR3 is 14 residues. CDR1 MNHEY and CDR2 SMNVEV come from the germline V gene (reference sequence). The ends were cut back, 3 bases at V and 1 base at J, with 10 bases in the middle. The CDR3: CASSFFGTSYEQYF. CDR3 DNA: TGTGCCAGCAGTTTCTTCGGGACTTCCTACGAGCAGTACTTC.

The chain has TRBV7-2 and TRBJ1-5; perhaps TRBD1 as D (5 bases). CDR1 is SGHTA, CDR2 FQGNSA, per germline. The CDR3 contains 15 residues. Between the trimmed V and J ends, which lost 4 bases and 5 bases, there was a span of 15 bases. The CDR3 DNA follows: TGTGCCAGCAGCTCAGAGGGCAGGGAGGATCAGCCCCAGCATTTT. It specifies CASSSEGREDQPQHF.

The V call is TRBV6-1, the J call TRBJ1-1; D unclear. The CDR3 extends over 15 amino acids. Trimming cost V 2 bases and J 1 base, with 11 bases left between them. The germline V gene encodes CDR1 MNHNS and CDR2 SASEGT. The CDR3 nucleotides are TGTGCCAGCAGTGAAAACCCGAACAGGAACACTGAAGCTTTCTTT. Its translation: CASSENPNRNTEAFF.

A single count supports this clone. CDR3 in DNA: TGTGCCAGCACTCACGCGGCGACCTCTCACAGGGATACGCAGTATTTT. This gives the protein CASTHAATSHRDTQYF. This chain links TRBV11-2 with TRBJ2-3, with D possibly being TRBD1 (5 bases). Trimming removed 7 bases from V and 6 bases from J, with 23 bases in between. The length of the CDR3 is 16 residues. The germline gives CDR1 SGHAT, CDR2 FQNNGV. Complete variable domain (other parts from reference TRBV11-2 and TRBJ2-3): EAGVAQSPRYKIIEKRQSVAFWCNPISGHATLYWYQQILGQGPKLLIQFQNNGVVDDSQLPKDRFSAERLKGVDSTLKIQPAKLEDSAVYLCASTHAATSHRDTQYFGPGTRLTVL.

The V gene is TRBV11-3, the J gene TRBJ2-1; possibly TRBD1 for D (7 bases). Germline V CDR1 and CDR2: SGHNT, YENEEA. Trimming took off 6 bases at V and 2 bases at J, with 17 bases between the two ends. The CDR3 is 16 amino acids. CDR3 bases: TGTGCCAGCAGGCACCAGGGGGGCGGGACCTACAATGAGCAGTTCTTC. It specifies CASRHQGGGTYNEQFF.

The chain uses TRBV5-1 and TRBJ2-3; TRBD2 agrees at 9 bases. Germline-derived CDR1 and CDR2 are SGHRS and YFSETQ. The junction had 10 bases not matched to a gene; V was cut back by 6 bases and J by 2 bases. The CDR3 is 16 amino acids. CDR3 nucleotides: TGCGCCAGCACCCCTGGCCTAGCGGGGTACACAGATACGCAGTATTTT. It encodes CASTPGLAGYTDTQYF.

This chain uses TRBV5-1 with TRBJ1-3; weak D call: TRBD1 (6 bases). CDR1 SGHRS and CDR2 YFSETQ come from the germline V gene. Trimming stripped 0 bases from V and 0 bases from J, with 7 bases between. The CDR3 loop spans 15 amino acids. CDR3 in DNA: TGCGCCAGCAGCTTGGGACAGGCCTCTGGAAACACCATATATTTT. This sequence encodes CASSLGQASGNTIYF.

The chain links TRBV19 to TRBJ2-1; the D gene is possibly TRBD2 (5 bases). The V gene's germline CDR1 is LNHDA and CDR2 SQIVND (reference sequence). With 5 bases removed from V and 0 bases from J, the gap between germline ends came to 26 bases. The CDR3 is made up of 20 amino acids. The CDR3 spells CASSFTLPSSTSSSYNEQFF. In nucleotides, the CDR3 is TGTGCCAGTAGTTTCACTTTGCCTAGCAGTACATCTTCCTCCTACAATGAGCAGTTCTTC.

The CDR3 DNA reads as TGTGCCAGTAGTAAGGAGACTAGGGGACATGAGCAGTTCTTC. It translates to CASSKETRGHEQFF. The chain carries TRBV19 and TRBJ2-1; maybe TRBD2 (6 bases). The CDR3 loop spans 14 amino acids. The V gene's germline CDR1 is LNHDA and CDR2 SQIVND (reference sequence). V shed 4 bases and J shed 8 bases, with 15 bases lying between them.

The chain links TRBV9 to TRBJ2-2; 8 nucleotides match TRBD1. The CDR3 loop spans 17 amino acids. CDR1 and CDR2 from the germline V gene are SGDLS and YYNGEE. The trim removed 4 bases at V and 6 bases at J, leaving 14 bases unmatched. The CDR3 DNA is TGTGCCAGCAGCCACGCCCGACGGACAGGGACCGCCGGGGAGCTGTTTTTT. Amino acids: CASSHARRTGTAGELFF.

CDR3: CAGGQGYGYTF. The DNA for the CDR3 is TGTGCCGGGGGACAGGGGTATGGCTACACCTTC. The rearrangement uses TRBV30 and TRBJ1-2; TRBD1 aligns across 10 bases. From germline, CDR1 is GTSNPN and CDR2 SVGIG (reference sequence). With V trimmed by 8 bases and J by 5 bases, 2 bases remained unmatched. The CDR3 is 11 residues long.

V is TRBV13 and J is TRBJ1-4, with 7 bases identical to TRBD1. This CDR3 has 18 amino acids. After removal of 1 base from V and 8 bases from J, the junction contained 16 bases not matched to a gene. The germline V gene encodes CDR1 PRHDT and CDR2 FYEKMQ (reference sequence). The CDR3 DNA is TGTGCCAGCAGCTTAGTCGTCACGGACAGGCCCCTGGGGGAAAAACTGTTTTTT. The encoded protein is CASSLVVTDRPLGEKLFF.

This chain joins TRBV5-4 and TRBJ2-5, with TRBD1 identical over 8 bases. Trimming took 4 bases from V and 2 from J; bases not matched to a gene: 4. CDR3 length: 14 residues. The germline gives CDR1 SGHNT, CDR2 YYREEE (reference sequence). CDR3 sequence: CASSAGQVQETQYF. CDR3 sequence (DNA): TGTGCCAGCAGCGCGGGACAGGTACAAGAGACCCAGTACTTC.

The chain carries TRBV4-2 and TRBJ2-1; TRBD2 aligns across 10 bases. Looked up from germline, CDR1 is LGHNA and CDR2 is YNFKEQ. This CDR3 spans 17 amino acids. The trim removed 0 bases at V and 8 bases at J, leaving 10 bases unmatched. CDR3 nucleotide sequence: TGTGCCAGCAGCCAAGAGTGGGGGGGGACTAGCGCCCATGAGCAGTTCTTC. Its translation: CASSQEWGGTSAHEQFF.

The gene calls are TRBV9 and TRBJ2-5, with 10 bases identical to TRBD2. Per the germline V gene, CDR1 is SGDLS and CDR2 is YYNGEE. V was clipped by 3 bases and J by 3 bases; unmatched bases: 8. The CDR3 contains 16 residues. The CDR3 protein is CASSARRLAGEETQYF. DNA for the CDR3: TGTGCCAGCAGCGCCCGACGCCTAGCGGGGGAAGAGACCCAGTACTTC.